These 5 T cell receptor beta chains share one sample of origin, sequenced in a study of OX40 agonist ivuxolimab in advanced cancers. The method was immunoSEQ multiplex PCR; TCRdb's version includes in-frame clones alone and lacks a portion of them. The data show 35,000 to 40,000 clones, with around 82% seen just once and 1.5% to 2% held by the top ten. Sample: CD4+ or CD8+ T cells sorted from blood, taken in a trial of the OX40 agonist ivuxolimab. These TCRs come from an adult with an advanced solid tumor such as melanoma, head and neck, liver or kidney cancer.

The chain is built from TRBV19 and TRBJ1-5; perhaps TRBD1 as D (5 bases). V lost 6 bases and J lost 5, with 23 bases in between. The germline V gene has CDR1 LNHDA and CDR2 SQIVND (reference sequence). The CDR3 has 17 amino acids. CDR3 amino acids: CASSLFLQGIVDQPQHF. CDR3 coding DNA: TGTGCCAGTAGCCTATTCCTGCAGGGTATAGTAGATCAGCCCCAGCATTTT.

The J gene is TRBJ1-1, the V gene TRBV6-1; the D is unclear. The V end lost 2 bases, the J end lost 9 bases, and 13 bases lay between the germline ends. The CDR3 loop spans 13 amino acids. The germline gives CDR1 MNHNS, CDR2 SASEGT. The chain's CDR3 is CASSEPTTAKAFF. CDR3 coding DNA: TGTGCCAGCAGTGAACCTACGACCGCGAAAGCTTTCTTT.

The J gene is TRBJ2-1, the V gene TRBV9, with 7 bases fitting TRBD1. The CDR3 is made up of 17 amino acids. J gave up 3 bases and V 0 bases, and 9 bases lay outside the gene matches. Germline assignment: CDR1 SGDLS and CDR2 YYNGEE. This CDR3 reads CASSVEIGGFVYNEQFF. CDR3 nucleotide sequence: TGTGCCAGCAGCGTAGAGATAGGGGGCTTTGTCTACAATGAGCAGTTCTTC.

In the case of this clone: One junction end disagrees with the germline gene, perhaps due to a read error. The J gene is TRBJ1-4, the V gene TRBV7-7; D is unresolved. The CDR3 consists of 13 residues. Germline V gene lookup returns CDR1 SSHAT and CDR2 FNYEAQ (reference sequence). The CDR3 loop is CASSLAPSEKLFF. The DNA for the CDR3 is TGTGCTAGCAGCTTAGCCCCCTCTGAAAAACTGTTTTTT.

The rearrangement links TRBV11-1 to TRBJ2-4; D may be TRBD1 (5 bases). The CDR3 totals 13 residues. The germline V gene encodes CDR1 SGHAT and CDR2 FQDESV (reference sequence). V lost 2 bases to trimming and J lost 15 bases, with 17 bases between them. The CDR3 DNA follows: TGTGCCAGCAGCTTAAGTGGGCAGGGTGTTTTGTACTTC. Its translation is CASSLSGQGVLYF. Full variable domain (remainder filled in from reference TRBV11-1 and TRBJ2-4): EAEVAQSPRYKITEKSQAVAFWCDPISGHATLYWYRQILGQGPELLVQFQDESVVDDSQLPKDRFSAERLKGVDSTLKIQPAELGDSAMYLCASSLSGQGVLYFGAGTRLSVL.